A selection of T cell receptor beta chains follows, all from one sample in a study of cytomegalovirus exposure and HLA in healthy donors. TCRdb's table, derived via immunoSEQ multiplex PCR, lists solely in-frame clones and lacks some. This table holds 110,000 to 150,000 clones, more than 60% found once. The material sequenced was PBMCs. Receptors were obtained from a female donor in good health and CMV-seronegative. Each CDR3 is given with its conserved first and last residue. Fields, in order: V gene, CDR3 length, CDR3 protein.

v_call: TRBV7-2
cdr3_length: 17
cdr3_aa: CASSLAGQGGGANVLTF

v_call: TRBV2
cdr3_length: 17
cdr3_aa: CASNSPGQGIGNTEAFF

v_call: TRBV10-2
cdr3_length: 13
cdr3_aa: CASSSIANTEAFF

v_call: TRBV27
cdr3_length: 14
cdr3_aa: CASSSLRLRETQYF

v_call: TRBV5-1
cdr3_length: 15
cdr3_aa: CASSLGGGVNQPQHF

v_call: TRBV5-4
cdr3_length: 13
cdr3_aa: CASREGTTYEQYF

v_call: TRBV27
cdr3_length: 13
cdr3_aa: CASSSLFSMEAFF

v_call: TRBV28
cdr3_length: 18
cdr3_aa: CASSSGLAGYAPTDTQYF

v_call: TRBV30
cdr3_length: 15
cdr3_aa: CAWSWTGRADQPQHF

v_call: TRBV5-6
cdr3_length: 17
cdr3_aa: CASSFNAAGGETDTQYF

v_call: TRBV6-1
cdr3_length: 14
cdr3_aa: CASKGRGVEEKLFF

v_call: TRBV5-6
cdr3_length: 14
cdr3_aa: CASSLAARGHEQYF

v_call: TRBV29-1
cdr3_length: 15
cdr3_aa: CSVEDRGNSNYGYTF

v_call: TRBV19
cdr3_length: 14
cdr3_aa: CASSDQGRVTEAFF

v_call: TRBV7-3
cdr3_length: 16
cdr3_aa: CASSLRAGGSYNEQFF

v_call: TRBV10-2
cdr3_length: 12
cdr3_aa: CASSPNSYEQYF

v_call: TRBV7-8
cdr3_length: 14
cdr3_aa: CASSLVDSSYEQYF

v_call: TRBV6-1
cdr3_length: 12
cdr3_aa: CASITRPYEQYF

v_call: TRBV28
cdr3_length: 14
cdr3_aa: CASSLEGARNTIYF

v_call: TRBV7-9
cdr3_length: 16
cdr3_aa: CASSFFPYDTEYGYTF

v_call: TRBV18
cdr3_length: 16
cdr3_aa: CASSPPRGRANTEAFF

v_call: TRBV18
cdr3_length: 15
cdr3_aa: CASSVKQGADYEQYF

v_call: TRBV7-9
cdr3_length: 16
cdr3_aa: CASSHYRGRGMNEQYF

v_call: TRBV27
cdr3_length: 14
cdr3_aa: CASSLFMVSQPQHF

v_call: TRBV5-1
cdr3_length: 16
cdr3_aa: CASSLQGTSGINEQFF

v_call: TRBV7-6
cdr3_length: 14
cdr3_aa: CASAFPGVTDTQYF

v_call: TRBV19
cdr3_length: 15
cdr3_aa: CASSIPGQGEETQYF

v_call: TRBV7-9
cdr3_length: 13
cdr3_aa: CASSQQGDTEAFF

v_call: TRBV28
cdr3_length: 14
cdr3_aa: CASSLGTGPYEQYF

v_call: TRBV10-1
cdr3_length: 13
cdr3_aa: CASRRTGSYEQYF

v_call: TRBV4-1
cdr3_length: 14
cdr3_aa: CASSQGQGGQPQHF

v_call: TRBV19
cdr3_length: 15
cdr3_aa: CASGTGGTTNEKLFF

v_call: TRBV14
cdr3_length: 16
cdr3_aa: CASSQGVSGSQETQYF

v_call: TRBV27
cdr3_length: 18
cdr3_aa: CASSLRPVPDRDRAPLHF

v_call: TRBV6-5
cdr3_length: 15
cdr3_aa: CASKDRGLRGTEAFF

v_call: TRBV7-3
cdr3_length: 17
cdr3_aa: CASSLVRQGGGANVLTF

v_call: TRBV29-1
cdr3_length: 13
cdr3_aa: CSVGQTGGYEQYF

v_call: TRBV6-6
cdr3_length: 13
cdr3_aa: CASRVQGDYGYTF

v_call: TRBV29-1
cdr3_length: 14
cdr3_aa: CSVDKGQGAGEQYF

v_call: TRBV7-9
cdr3_length: 14
cdr3_aa: CASSLGQGAYEQYF

v_call: TRBV9
cdr3_length: 15
cdr3_aa: CASSPQGSLPYGYTF

v_call: TRBV7-9
cdr3_length: 14
cdr3_aa: CASSLGYFPYEQYF

v_call: TRBV5-1
cdr3_length: 14
cdr3_aa: CASSTRDRVGEQYF

v_call: TRBV5-1
cdr3_length: 15
cdr3_aa: CASSLGGGAWDEQFF

v_call: TRBV27
cdr3_length: 16
cdr3_aa: CASSPTRDRYTYEQYF

v_call: TRBV11-2
cdr3_length: 16
cdr3_aa: CASSLLPGSSTDTQYF

v_call: TRBV2
cdr3_length: 16
cdr3_aa: CASNGDLSSTTETQYF

v_call: TRBV5-1
cdr3_length: 16
cdr3_aa: CASSHRTGENTGELFF

v_call: TRBV10-1
cdr3_length: 15
cdr3_aa: CASSELSSSYNEQFF

v_call: TRBV10-3
cdr3_length: 12
cdr3_aa: CAISYGDSAATF

v_call: TRBV27
cdr3_length: 14
cdr3_aa: CASSPGTTNQPQHF

v_call: TRBV20-1
cdr3_length: 10
cdr3_aa: CSVGARIYTF

v_call: TRBV5-6
cdr3_length: 14
cdr3_aa: CASSTTGRDYEQYF

v_call: TRBV19
cdr3_length: 16
cdr3_aa: CASTPRGARLNTEAFF

v_call: TRBV4-1
cdr3_length: 16
cdr3_aa: CASSRLNWTPNTEAFF

v_call: TRBV6-4
cdr3_length: 16
cdr3_aa: CASSEVGGLGAQPQHF

v_call: TRBV10-3
cdr3_length: 14
cdr3_aa: CAISVPGQSYEQYF

v_call: TRBV5-1
cdr3_length: 15
cdr3_aa: CASSLALTGPGGYTF

v_call: TRBV6-1
cdr3_length: 15
cdr3_aa: CASSAWREYPGELFF

v_call: TRBV5-1
cdr3_length: 17
cdr3_aa: CASSLEEREGPTDEQFF